This entry describes one TCR beta chain. The repertoire was sequenced with immunoSEQ multiplex PCR; TCRdb's copy has only in-frame clones and lacks some. This repertoire shows about 480,000 clones, about 88% found once; its top ten account for around 0.92%. These data belong to a study of blood T cell repertoires in COVID-19. Turning to the study itself: PBMCs, B-cell-depleted T cells, or T cells provided the cDNA or gDNA that made up the material.

Germline CDR1 and CDR2: SEHNR and FQNEAQ (reference sequence). This CDR3 has 14 residues. Trimming took off 0 bases at V and 1 base at J, with 7 bases between the two ends. Enrolled during active infection, Seattle patients were then followed longitudinally. This receptor was obtained from a man between 18 and 35 years old with COVID-19, enrolled during active disease. The chain recombines TRBV7-9 with TRBJ2-7; perhaps TRBD1 as D (5 bases). Sequenced material: peripheral blood. DNA for the CDR3: TGTGCCAGCAGCTTAGCTTCAGGGTCCTACGAGCAGTACTTC. It yields the protein CASSLASGSYEQYF.